The clone carrying this T cell receptor beta chain was detected many times. The antigen is not known. The data were taken from a study of identical twins. General study results and limits: The same donors were not followed; conclusions instead depended on cross-sectional statistical analysis. Weaker excess twin sharing was seen among beta out-of-frame sequences.

Each CDR3 protein gets one entry after TCRdb re-called the 5' RACE reads with MiXCR. The sample carries about 690,000 distinct CDR3 sequences, roughly 6.2% recorded once. The sample comprised naive T cells sorted from blood. The receptor was isolated from a man aged 18 to 30 in good health.

In DNA form, the CDR3 reads TGTGCCAGCAGCTTAGCGGCCGGGGAGCTGTTTTTT. Its protein product is CASSLAAGELFF. V and J are TRBV7-2 and TRBJ2-2; D gene ambiguous. The CDR3 has 12 residues. Germline values: CDR1 SGHTA, CDR2 FQGNSA. V lost 0 bases to trimming and J lost 6 bases, with 2 bases between them.